These 25 T cell receptor delta chains originate from one sample sequenced in a study of gamma-delta T cells after stem cell transplantation. TCRdb re-called the RT-PCR reads through CATT. This sample has about 3,200 delta-chain clones, with 21% found just once. The sample was gamma-delta T cells. Receptor source: a human donor. It is not recorded whose cells these are; they may come from a transplant donor.

The chain combines TRDV2 with TRDJ3; the match to TRDD3 covers 13 bases. Trimming cost V 4 bases and J 5 bases; bases outside gene matches: 10. Germline V gene data show CDR1 as GEAIGNYY and CDR2 as EKD. CDR3 length: 19 residues. The CDR3 reads CACEGLTGGYDRDTRQMFF. The CDR3 coding sequence is TGTGCCTGTGAGGGGCTTACTGGGGGATACGACCGGGACACCCGACAGATGTTTTTC.

This clone appeared a few times. A far larger clone differs by one base, so this is likely a read error. The sample contains more than one DNA sequence encoding this CDR3. The chain combines TRDV2 with TRDJ1, with a tentative D call TRDD3 (6 bases). V gave up 4 bases and J gave up 0 bases, with 20 bases separating them. CDR1 and CDR2 (germline): GEAIGNYY, EKD. This CDR3 is built from 17 residues. CDR3: CACDPLTGKNYTDKLIF. The CDR3 bases are TGTGCCTGTGATCCCCTCACTGGGAAGAATTACACCGATAAACTCATCTTT.

This clone is medium-sized within its sample. The chain carries TRDV2 and TRDJ1, with TRDD3 as a possible D gene (6 bases). Germline V CDR1 and CDR2: GEAIGNYY, EKD. V was clipped by 0 bases and J by 4 bases, with 14 bases between them. This CDR3 has 15 amino acids. The CDR3 loop reads CACDTVGVPHDKLIF. CDR3 bases: TGTGCCTGTGACACCGTGGGGGTACCCCACGATAAACTCATCTTT.

The V call is TRDV2, the J call TRDJ1, with 10 bases fitting TRDD3. The CDR3 totals 15 residues. V lost 0 bases, J lost 6 bases, and 6 bases stayed unmatched. CDR1 GEAIGNYY and CDR2 EKD come from the germline V gene. CDR3 coding DNA: TGTGCCTGTGACACCTTGGGGGATACTTCTTATAAACTCATCTTT. Amino acids: CACDTLGDTSYKLIF.

By share of the sample, this clone is medium-sized. The chain employs TRDV2 and TRDJ1, with D hard to call. This CDR3 is built from 15 residues. CDR1 is GEAIGNYY, CDR2 EKD, per germline. V lost 0 bases and J lost 4, with 14 bases in between. CDR3 nucleotide sequence: TGTGCCTGTGACACCGTTAGTCTACGGGGCGATAAACTCATCTTT. Translation gives CACDTVSLRGDKLIF.

This clone was counted many times. The chain has TRDV2 and TRDJ1, with 7 bases fitting TRDD3. V lost 3 bases to trimming and J lost 2 bases; unmatched junction nucleotides: 17. The CDR3 covers 18 residues. In germline, CDR1 is GEAIGNYY, CDR2 EKD. Written as DNA, the CDR3 is TGTGCCTGTGACCCCCTTGGGAGGGGGGGATCCACAACCGATAAACTCATCTTT. This encodes CACDPLGRGGSTTDKLIF.

For this clone: One base separates it from a far larger clone, so it is likely a read error. The same CDR3 also results from other DNA sequences found in this sample. The chain uses TRDV1 and TRDJ1; D perhaps matches TRDD3 (5 bases). V lost 0 bases to trimming and J lost 0 bases, with 23 bases between them. Germline assignment: CDR1 TSWWSYY and CDR2 QGS. CDR3 length: 20 residues. CDR3 residues: CALGELEFPLAGDYTDKLIF. CDR3 nucleotide sequence: TGTGCTCTTGGGGAACTGGAGTTCCCCCTTGCAGGGGACTACACCGATAAACTCATCTTT.

Note on this clone: The protein that TCRdb holds for this DNA derives from a much larger clone and differs from the translated DNA at residue 10, which likely indicates a read error; the protein shown here is translated from the DNA. In DNA form, the CDR3 reads TGTGCCTGTGAACTACTGGGGGTCGACTGCTCGTTTACCGATAAACTCATCTTT. Translation gives CACELLGVDCSFTDKLIF. The gene calls are TRDV2 and TRDJ1; 8 bases are shared with TRDD3. Germline V gene lookup returns CDR1 GEAIGNYY and CDR2 EKD. The CDR3 has 18 amino acids. V trimming: 4 bases; J trimming: 2 bases; junction bases outside the gene matches: 17.

Note on this clone: This DNA's translation differs at residue 3 from TCRdb's protein, which comes from a much larger clone; a read error is likely, and the protein shown is translated from the DNA. The J gene is TRDJ1, the V gene TRDV2, with D tentatively TRDD3 (5 bases). Germline V lookup: CDR1 GEAIGNYY, CDR2 EKD. The CDR3 consists of 16 residues. The CDR3 is CARDTVWERYTDKLIF. CDR3 in DNA: TGTGCCCGTGACACCGTCTGGGAAAGGTACACCGATAAACTCATCTTT.

This clone counts as large. The rearrangement joins TRDV2 to TRDJ3; D gene ambiguous. Deletions cut 0 bases from V and 3 bases from J, with 17 bases between. CDR1 and CDR2 from the germline V gene are GEAIGNYY and EKD. CDR3 length: 19 amino acids. CDR3 coding DNA: TGTGCCTGTGACACCGCTCACTCTATAGCGGGCTGGGACACCCGACAGATGTTTTTC. It specifies CACDTAHSIAGWDTRQMFF.

This clone has a handful of counts. The protein TCRdb gives is from a much larger clone and does not agree with this DNA's translation at residue 4, likely a read error; the protein shown here comes from the DNA. V and J are TRDV2 and TRDJ1; 11 bases line up with TRDD3. Germline V gene data show CDR1 as GEAIGNYY and CDR2 as EKD. This CDR3 comprises 15 residues. V dropped 5 bases and J dropped 3; count of bases not matched to a gene: 7. As DNA, the CDR3 is TGTGCCTGTGGCGTACTGGGGGATAAGGCCGATAAACTCATCTTT. It codes for CACGVLGDKADKLIF.

Note on this clone: Since a far larger clone is one base different, this is likely a read error. The chain recombines TRDV2 with TRDJ1, with TRDD3 identical over 11 bases. The CDR3 runs to 16 residues. Germline V gives CDR1 GEAIGNYY, CDR2 EKD. The CDR3 DNA reads as TGTGCCTGTGGCACCGTCGGTGGGGGATACGCGGGTAAACTCATCTTT. It codes for CACGTVGGGYAGKLIF.

This clone qualifies as medium-sized. This chain links TRAV29/DV5 with TRDJ1, with 7 nucleotides matching TRDD3. Looked up from germline, CDR1 is NSMFDY and CDR2 is ISSIKDK. V gave up 2 bases and J gave up 0 bases; unmatched junction bases: 16. CDR3 length: 18 amino acids. The CDR3: CAARSSGWGTEYTDKLIF. The CDR3, as DNA: TGTGCAGCAAGGTCTAGCGGGTGGGGGACCGAGTACACCGATAAACTCATCTTT.

In its sample, this clone ranks as medium-sized (0.01 to 0.1%). The chain employs TRDV2 and TRDJ3; the D gene is possibly TRDD3 (6 bases). The CDR3 loop spans 19 amino acids. V was pared by 0 bases and J by 0 bases, with 14 bases between. Germline CDR1 is GEAIGNYY and CDR2 is EKD. CDR3 region: CACDTLGTLSSWDTRQMFF. Written as DNA, the CDR3 is TGTGCCTGTGACACCCTGGGGACCCTTAGCTCCTGGGACACCCGACAGATGTTTTTC.

By proportion, this clone is medium-sized. The same CDR3 arises from other DNA sequences in this sample as well. The chain recombines TRDV1 with TRDJ1; 10 nucleotides match TRDD3. The CDR3 runs 23 residues. Looked up from germline, CDR1 is TSWWSYY and CDR2 is QGS. Trimming cost V 3 bases and J 2 bases; bases outside gene matches: 27. The CDR3: CALGDPRPPTHRLMGDTTDKLIF. The CDR3 nucleotides read TGTGCTCTTGGGGATCCGAGGCCCCCTACGCACAGGTTGATGGGGGATACTACCGATAAACTCATCTTT.

By share of the sample, this clone is medium-sized. This rearrangement joins TRDV2 to TRDJ1, with D possibly TRDD3 on 6 matching bases. V was cut by 0 bases and J by 4 bases, with 17 bases left in between. The CDR3 runs 16 residues. Germline V gives CDR1 GEAIGNYY, CDR2 EKD. The CDR3 DNA follows: TGTGCCTGTGACACCGTGGGGGCAAGCCCCCGCGATAAACTCATCTTT. Protein: CACDTVGASPRDKLIF.

This clone was picked up a small number of times. It is likely a read error: a sequence one base away is far more abundant. The chain is built from TRDV2 and TRDJ1; 11 bases align to TRDD3. V trimming: 5 bases; J trimming: 5 bases; junction bases outside the gene matches: 6. Germline CDR1 is GEAIGNYY and CDR2 is EKD. The CDR3 is made up of 14 amino acids. In DNA form, the CDR3 reads TGTGCCTGTGGCTTACTGGGGGATAAAGATAAACTCATCTTT. Translation: CACGLLGDKDKLIF.

In its sample, this clone was seen a few times. This DNA translates differently at residue 15 from the TCRdb protein, which is that of a much larger clone; a read error is likely, and the protein shown is the DNA's own translation. The genes are TRDV2 and TRDJ1, with 9 bases aligning to TRDD3. The CDR3 extends over 17 amino acids. Per germline, CDR1 GEAIGNYY and CDR2 EKD. The CDR3 DNA is TGTGCCTGTGACCCCTTGGGGGATAGCCGAAACACCGATAAACCCATCTTT. This codes for CACDPLGDSRNTDKPIF.

This clone is judged medium-sized. The CDR3 protein is CACDTGWGSSWDTRQMFF. The CDR3 region has the DNA TGTGCCTGTGACACCGGCTGGGGGAGCTCCTGGGACACCCGACAGATGTTTTTC. This chain uses TRDV2 with TRDJ3; 8 bases align to TRDD3. Losses at the gene ends were 0 bases for V and 0 bases for J; bases not matched to a gene: 3. The germline V gene encodes CDR1 GEAIGNYY and CDR2 EKD. The CDR3 is made up of 18 amino acids.

In regard to this clone: This likely traces to a read error, being one base from a far larger clone. CDR3 coding DNA: TGTGCTCTTGGGGACCCACGGGCCTTCCTACGCTGGGGATACCTATCCCCGAGCTCCTGGGACACCCGACAGATGTTTTTC. Protein product: CALGDPRAFLRWGYLSPSSWDTRQMFF. The V call is TRDV1, the J call TRDJ3; TRDD2 might be the D (9 bases). Germline-derived CDR1 and CDR2 are TSWWSYY and QGS. The CDR3 runs to 27 residues. Trimming removed 3 bases at V and 0 bases at J, with 39 bases between.

This clone has only a few counts. It differs at one base from a far larger clone, so likely a read error. Additional DNA sequences in this sample encode the identical CDR3. The V and J genes are TRDV2 and TRDJ1, with 11 bases fitting TRDD3. This CDR3 is 15 amino acids long. Germline CDR1 GEAIGNYY, CDR2 EKD. Here the CDR3 reads CACDTLGDTSDKLIF. The CDR3 bases are TGTGCCTGCGACACCCTGGGGGATACTTCCGATAAACTCATCTTT.

The rearrangement joins TRDV1 to TRDJ1; TRDD2 is a possible D gene (5 bases). This CDR3 region has 19 residues. CDR1 TSWWSYY and CDR2 QGS come from the germline V gene. The germline V and J ends were trimmed by 1 base and 1 base, with 22 bases remaining between them. The CDR3 sequence: CALGERYLRVPAITDKLIF. The CDR3 DNA reads as TGTGCTCTTGGGGAACGCTACCTACGGGTCCCCGCTATCACCGATAAACTCATCTTT.

This clone has a handful of counts. The junction shows a germline mismatch at one end, possibly a read error. J is TRDJ2 and V is TRDV3; no reliable D call. The CDR3 loop spans 19 amino acids. Germline CDR1 TVYSNPD, CDR2 GDNSRS (reference sequence). The CDR3 DNA reads TGTGCCTTTAGTAGGGCTGACCGCTCTGCGTCTTCTTTGACAGCACAACTATTCTTT. Translated: CAFSRADRSASSLTAQLFF.

Remarks on this clone: The protein in TCRdb stems from a much larger clone and differs at residue 14 from this DNA's translation, likely a read error; here the protein is translated from the DNA. V gene TRDV2 combines with J gene TRDJ1; D is undetermined. The CDR3 extends over 18 amino acids. Germline CDR1 reads GEAIGNYY; CDR2 reads EKD. DNA for the CDR3: TGTGCCTGTGACCCCGTTTCCGGCCCCAGGGTTGTCACCGGTAAACTCATCTTT. Translated: CACDPVSGPRVVTGKLIF.

This clone is medium-sized by share. This sequence joins TRDV2 and TRDJ1; 8 bases match TRDD3. V lost 3 bases and J lost 0; bases outside the gene matches: 23. CDR3 size: 21 residues. Germline-derived CDR1 and CDR2 are GEAIGNYY and EKD. CDR3 DNA sequence: TGTGCCTGTGACTCCCTAGATGTACTGGGGGGTGAAAGCTGGTACACCGATAAACTCATCTTT. Its protein is CACDSLDVLGGESWYTDKLIF.